Listed below are T cell receptor beta chains from one sample, sequenced in a study of human T cells and chemical hapten exposure. TCRdb analysed the RACE reads with MiXCR anew, one entry per CDR3 protein. The sample holds tens of thousands of distinct CDR3 sequences, around 9.3% seen once. The sequences come from whole blood, collected in connection with sensitization to the hapten diphenylcyclopropenone (DPC). These receptors were collected from a woman aged 35 to 49 with alopecia areata. Some clones in this sample may be carry-over from other donors' samples. Each CDR3 is given with its conserved first and last residue. Each record gives: clone size, V gene, D gene, J gene, CDR3 protein. D genes are given only for firm matches. Clone size, where shown, is once, few, many, or a class for clones that have expanded.

abundance: many; v_gene: TRBV5-1; d_gene: .; j_gene: TRBJ2-1; CDR3aa: CASSLAAGADEQFF
abundance: many; v_gene: TRBV12-3/TRBV12-4; d_gene: TRBD1; j_gene: TRBJ1-6; CDR3aa: CASSSGGRYSPLHF
abundance: many; v_gene: TRBV2; d_gene: .; j_gene: TRBJ2-2; CDR3aa: CASSRTENTGELFF
abundance: many; v_gene: TRBV20-1; d_gene: .; j_gene: TRBJ1-3; CDR3aa: CSALLSGNTIYF
abundance: many; v_gene: TRBV20-1; d_gene: .; j_gene: TRBJ2-1; CDR3aa: CSARDVGLYNEQFF
abundance: many; v_gene: TRBV7-2; d_gene: .; j_gene: TRBJ2-5; CDR3aa: CASSLVSRGQETQYF
abundance: .; v_gene: TRBV25-1; d_gene: TRBD1; j_gene: TRBJ2-3; CDR3aa: CASSAGTGTSTDTQYF
abundance: many; v_gene: TRBV9; d_gene: TRBD2; j_gene: TRBJ2-3; CDR3aa: CASSVGPSGGADTQYF
abundance: many; v_gene: TRBV5-1; d_gene: .; j_gene: TRBJ1-1; CDR3aa: CASSLGDFMNTEAFF
abundance: few; v_gene: TRBV5-6; d_gene: TRBD2; j_gene: TRBJ2-5; CDR3aa: CASSGTSGGIQETQYF
abundance: many; v_gene: TRBV9; d_gene: .; j_gene: TRBJ1-2; CDR3aa: CASSVGHSYGYTF
abundance: medium-sized; v_gene: TRBV20-1; d_gene: TRBD2; j_gene: TRBJ2-1; CDR3aa: CSAAGTSGGIVTEQFF
abundance: many; v_gene: TRBV28; d_gene: TRBD1; j_gene: TRBJ1-1; CDR3aa: CASSRGQGLEAFF